These 28 T cell receptor beta chains came from one sample sequenced in a study of shared clonotypes between healthy human individuals. Assay: immunoSEQ multiplex PCR; the TCRdb copy retains only in-frame clones and omits some. The sample carries hundreds of thousands of clones, around 78% recorded once. Sequencing was done on a sample of PBMCs. These receptors were obtained from a woman aged 40 to 55 in good health. Some clones in this sample may be carry-over from other donors' samples.

Remarks on this clone: A far more abundant clone sits one base away, making this likely a read error. The genes are TRBV4-1 and TRBJ1-5; D remains ambiguous. The CDR3 is 16 residues long. CDR1 and CDR2 (germline): MGHRA, YSYEKL. The CDR3: CASIQDGGWSNQPQHF. The CDR3 region has the DNA TGCGCCAGCATCCAAGATGGAGGTTGGAGCAATCAGCCCCAGCATTTT.

The J gene is TRBJ2-1, the V gene TRBV6-6; D not certain. V dropped 6 bases and J dropped 4 bases, with 10 bases sitting between them. The CDR3 has 13 residues. Germline-derived CDR1 and CDR2 are MNHNY and SVGAGI (reference sequence). The chain's CDR3 is CASSRGTYNEQFF. The CDR3 coding sequence is TGTGCCAGCAGCCGTGGCACTTACAATGAGCAGTTCTTC.

Points on this clone: One end of the junction does not line up with germline, which may come from a read error. V gene TRBV11-2 combines with J gene TRBJ2-7, with TRBD2 as a possible D gene (6 bases). CDR3 length: 14 residues. Per germline, CDR1 SGHAT and CDR2 FQNNGV. The CDR3 DNA reads as TGTGCCAGCAGCTTAGCCCGGGACTCCCACGAGCAGTACTTC. Its translation: CASSLARDSHEQYF.

This sequence joins TRBV11-3 and TRBJ2-5, with D possibly TRBD1 on 5 matching bases. V was shortened by 0 bases and J by 5 bases, with 10 bases between the two germline ends. There are 14 residues in the CDR3. Germline CDR1 SGHNT, CDR2 YENEEA. The CDR3 loop is CASSLDPRAETQYF. The CDR3 coding sequence is TGTGCCAGCAGCTTAGACCCCAGGGCTGAGACCCAGTACTTC.

As regards this clone: A far more abundant clone sits one base away, making this likely a read error. The chain combines TRBV5-6 with TRBJ2-1; TRBD2 aligns across 11 bases. Germline assignment: CDR1 SGHDT and CDR2 YYEEEE. There are 15 residues in the CDR3. V was pared by 5 bases and J by 5 bases, with 6 bases of the junction left unmatched. This CDR3 is CASSISGRANNEQFF. The CDR3 DNA follows: TGTGCCAGCAGTATTAGCGGGAGGGCCAACAATGAGCAGTTCTTC.

CDR3 nucleotide sequence: TGTGCCAGCAGCCTCACAGGGTCCTACAATGAGCAGTTCTTC. Encoded protein: CASSLTGSYNEQFF. The chain is built from TRBV5-4 and TRBJ2-1; D possibly corresponds to TRBD1 (6 bases). Germline V gives CDR1 SGHNT, CDR2 YYREEE (reference sequence). The CDR3 has 14 amino acids. Deletions cut 4 bases from V and 1 base from J, with 9 bases between.

This chain uses TRBV7-2 with TRBJ1-5; D remains ambiguous. The germline V gene encodes CDR1 SGHTA and CDR2 FQGNSA. There are 15 residues in the CDR3. Trimming took off 1 base at V and 9 bases at J, with 16 bases between the two ends. The CDR3 DNA follows: TGTGCCAGCAGCTTAGGGGCGGGCCTTTTGGGGCCCCAGCATTTT. Its protein product is CASSLGAGLLGPQHF.

This clone appeared a few times. The V and J genes are TRBV7-9 and TRBJ1-5; D gene unclear. V gave up 3 bases and J gave up 7 bases, with 10 bases separating them. This CDR3 is 13 amino acids long. The germline V gene has CDR1 SEHNR and CDR2 FQNEAQ (reference sequence). This CDR3 is CASSFEGQQPQHF. Written as DNA, the CDR3 is TGTGCCAGCAGCTTTGAGGGCCAACAGCCCCAGCATTTT.

J is TRBJ1-5 and V is TRBV30; perhaps TRBD1 as D (5 bases). V was pared by 3 bases and J by 2 bases, with 8 bases between. This CDR3 spans 13 amino acids. CDR1 is GTSNPN and CDR2 is SVGIG in the germline V gene (reference sequence). The CDR3 DNA reads as TGTGCCTGGAGGGGGGACGGCAATCAGCCCCAGCATTTT. Translating gives CAWRGDGNQPQHF.

Details on this clone: A much larger clone lies a single base off, so this may be a read error. Other DNA sequences in this specimen translate into the identical CDR3. This chain uses TRBV18 with TRBJ2-2; no clear D gene. The CDR3 totals 14 residues. Germline CDR1 KGHSH, CDR2 LQKENI. The CDR3 DNA reads TGTGCCAGCTCACCACCGCCGAACACCGGTGAGCTGTTTTTT. Its translation is CASSPPPNTGELFF.

The sample holds one count of this clone. V and J are TRBV29-1 and TRBJ2-2, with 9 bases aligning to TRBD1. CDR1 and CDR2 (germline): SQVTM, ANQGSEA. Germline trimming cut 5 bases from V and 4 bases from J; bases unmatched to any gene: 5. The CDR3 spans 14 residues. DNA for the CDR3: TGCAGCGTTACCACAGGGGGCAGCACCGGGGAGCTGTTTTTT. This translates into CSVTTGGSTGELFF.

The V gene is TRBV30, the J gene TRBJ2-1; 10 bases align to TRBD2. Germline trimming cut 6 bases from V and 10 bases from J; bases unmatched to any gene: 15. Per germline, CDR1 GTSNPN and CDR2 SVGIG (reference sequence). The CDR3 extends over 15 amino acids. CDR3 sequence: CACSGRASRLWEQFF. For the CDR3, the DNA is TGTGCCTGCAGCGGGAGGGCCTCCAGATTATGGGAGCAGTTCTTC.

V and J are TRBV7-3 and TRBJ1-6; D not certain. This CDR3 spans 15 amino acids. The ends were cut back, 2 bases at V and 10 bases at J, with 15 bases in the middle. Germline V lookup: CDR1 SGHTA, CDR2 FQGTGA. CDR3 loop: CASSLFGPDSSPLHF. In DNA form, the CDR3 reads TGTGCCAGCAGCTTATTCGGCCCAGATTCCTCACCCCTCCACTTT.

The chain carries TRBV5-6 and TRBJ2-4; TRBD2 is a possible D gene (6 bases). V was clipped by 3 bases and J by 0 bases, with 10 bases between them. Looked up from germline, CDR1 is SGHDT and CDR2 is YYEEEE. The CDR3 runs 15 residues. The CDR3 region has the DNA TGTGCCAGCAGCTCCCTAGCGACAGCCAAAAACATTCAGTACTTC. This sequence encodes CASSSLATAKNIQYF. Drawing the rest from reference TRBV5-6 and TRBJ2-4, the complete variable domain is DAGVTQSPTHLIKTRGQQVTLRCSPKSGHDTVSWYQQALGQGPQFIFQYYEEEERQRGNFPDRFSGHQFPNYSSELNVNALLLGDSALYLCASSSLATAKNIQYFGAGTRLSVL.

The chain combines TRBV4-1 with TRBJ1-2; 8 nucleotides line up with TRBD1. V lost 3 bases to trimming and J lost 3 bases; unmatched junction nucleotides: 6. The CDR3 length is 15 residues. Looked up from germline, CDR1 is MGHRA and CDR2 is YSYEKL. For the CDR3, the DNA is TGCGCCAGCAGCCAGGGGGGACAGGATCACTATGGCTACACCTTC. Protein: CASSQGGQDHYGYTF.

The chain couples TRBV29-1 to TRBJ1-3; possibly TRBD1 for D (5 bases). CDR3 length: 14 residues. V was shortened by 4 bases and J by 0 bases, with 10 bases between the two germline ends. The germline V gene encodes CDR1 SQVTM and CDR2 ANQGSEA. The chain's CDR3 is CSVVTAPSGNTIYF. The CDR3 DNA sequence: TGCAGCGTTGTGACAGCACCCTCTGGAAACACCATATATTTT.

The chain uses TRBV7-8 and TRBJ2-2, with D maybe TRBD1 (6 bases). Trimming took 2 bases from V and 5 from J, leaving 15 bases between them. The CDR3 is 16 amino acids. CDR1 and CDR2 from the germline V gene are SGHVS and FQNEAQ. The CDR3 is CASSLRDTDETGELFF. The CDR3 DNA reads TGTGCCAGCAGCTTAAGGGACACCGATGAAACCGGGGAGCTGTTTTTT.

The V and J genes are TRBV19 and TRBJ2-5; a possible D gene is TRBD1 (6 bases). Germline CDR1 is LNHDA and CDR2 is SQIVND (reference sequence). The CDR3 is 15 amino acids. V was shortened by 2 bases and J by 2 bases, with 12 bases between the two germline ends. The CDR3 loop reads CASSIQQGPQETQYF. In DNA form, the CDR3 reads TGTGCCAGTAGTATACAGCAGGGGCCTCAAGAGACCCAGTACTTC.

The rearrangement links TRBV5-4 to TRBJ1-3; D call uncertain. V lost 4 bases, J lost 0 bases, and 5 bases lay in between. Per the germline V gene, CDR1 is SGHNT and CDR2 is YYREEE (reference sequence). The CDR3 is 13 amino acids. The CDR3 nucleotides read TGTGCCAGCAGCCAATACTCTGGAAACACCATATATTTT. It encodes CASSQYSGNTIYF.

With regard to this clone: The germline gene is not matched at one end of the junction; a read error may be the cause. The gene calls are TRBV19 and TRBJ1-1, with TRBD1 identical over 10 bases. Looked up from germline, CDR1 is LNHDA and CDR2 is SQIVND (reference sequence). CDR3 length: 14 amino acids. DNA of the CDR3: TGCACCAGTAGTATAAACCGGGACAGGGGTGAAGCTTTCTTT. It codes for CTSSINRDRGEAFF.

The CDR3 reads CASSWTSGTTGELFF. The CDR3 DNA is TGTGCCAGCAGTTGGACTAGCGGGACCACCGGGGAGCTGTTTTTT. The chain joins TRBV2 to TRBJ2-2, with 12 nucleotides matching TRBD2. J was trimmed by 4 bases and V by 5 bases; bases with no gene match: 2. Per the germline V gene, CDR1 is SNHLY and CDR2 is FYNNEI. CDR3 length: 15 residues.

V usage is TRBV2 and J usage is TRBJ1-5, with D perhaps matching TRBD1 (5 bases). Germline V gene lookup returns CDR1 SNHLY and CDR2 FYNNEI. The CDR3 covers 13 residues. Trimming took off 8 bases at V and 7 bases at J, with 15 bases between the two ends. CDR3 nucleotide sequence: TGTGCCAGCCGGGGGAGGTTTCTGCAGCCCCAGCATTTT. Protein sequence: CASRGRFLQPQHF.

The V gene is TRBV6-5, the J gene TRBJ2-1; possible D gene TRBD2, 5 bases. This CDR3 spans 16 amino acids. The germline V gene has CDR1 MNHEY and CDR2 SVGAGI. V lost 0 bases to trimming and J lost 4 bases, with 13 bases between them. CDR3 loop: CASSYSKLVEYNEQFF. Here the CDR3 DNA reads TGTGCCAGCAGTTACTCGAAACTAGTTGAGTACAATGAGCAGTTCTTC.

The rearrangement links TRBV30 to TRBJ1-6; D is unclear. V was trimmed by 6 bases and J by 0 bases, leaving 9 bases between them. CDR1 is GTSNPN and CDR2 is SVGIG in the germline V gene (reference sequence). The CDR3 runs 14 residues. CDR3 sequence reads: CACSRSSYNSPLHF. The CDR3, as DNA: TGTGCCTGTAGTAGGAGCTCCTATAATTCACCCCTCCACTTT. Full variable domain (rest looked up from reference TRBV30 and TRBJ1-6): SQTIHQWPATLVQPVGSPLSLECTVEGTSNPNLYWYRQAAGRGLQLLFYSVGIGQISSEVPQNLSASRPQDRQFILSSKKLLLSDSGFYLCACSRSSYNSPLHFGNGTRLTVT.

This chain links TRBV2 with TRBJ2-3; 8 nucleotides line up with TRBD1. Germline CDR1 SNHLY, CDR2 FYNNEI. This CDR3 comprises 14 residues. V was pared by 8 bases and J by 5 bases, with 9 bases of the junction left unmatched. CDR3 coding DNA: TGTGCCAGCTCAGAGACAGGGGTGGAAGATACGCAGTATTTT. This sequence encodes CASSETGVEDTQYF.

The V call is TRBV4-1, the J call TRBJ2-7; weak D call: TRBD2 (5 bases). Germline CDR1 reads MGHRA; CDR2 reads YSYEKL. V was clipped by 0 bases and J by 6 bases, with 18 bases between them. The CDR3 runs 16 residues. DNA for the CDR3: TGCGCCAGCAGCCAAGATTTATCGGCGGGCGCCGCCGAGCAGTACTTC. Translated: CASSQDLSAGAAEQYF.

This clone was detected only a few times. The CDR3 DNA sequence: TGTGCCTGGAGTGTACTATTACTGAACAATGAGCAGTTCTTC. Its protein product is CAWSVLLLNNEQFF. The chain uses TRBV30 and TRBJ2-1; D gene ambiguous. Germline V gene lookup returns CDR1 GTSNPN and CDR2 SVGIG (reference sequence). The CDR3 consists of 14 residues. The V gene lost 0 bases and the J gene lost 5 bases, with 11 bases spanning the gap. Based on the CDR3 plus reference TRBV30 and TRBJ2-1, the full variable domain is SQTIHQWPATLVQPVGSPLSLECTVEGTSNPNLYWYRQAAGRGLQLLFYSVGIGQISSEVPQNLSASRPQDRQFILSSKKLLLSDSGFYLCAWSVLLLNNEQFFGPGTRLTVL.

This clone was detected many times. The chain carries TRBV10-3 and TRBJ1-1; 7 nucleotides align to TRBD1. J gave up 6 bases and V 3 bases, and 10 bases lay outside the gene matches. The CDR3 covers 15 residues. Germline values: CDR1 ENHRY, CDR2 SYGVKD. The CDR3 spells CAISDPRQGRPEAFF. The CDR3 region has the DNA TGTGCCATCAGTGACCCTAGACAGGGCCGTCCTGAAGCTTTCTTT.